This section outlines one T cell receptor (beta chain) sequence together with its context. Its antigen is unknown. This sample was included in a study of T cell responses to AZD1222 COVID-19 vaccine. Trimming shortened V by 2 bases and J by 1 base, and 11 bases separated the two germline ends. The CDR3 is 15 residues long. Germline CDR1 and CDR2: MNHEY and SVGAGI. Using immunoSEQ multiplex PCR, the repertoire was profiled, and TCRdb retains in-frame clones only, with some absent. The sample has some 150,000 clones, about 87% seen once. Overall study results and limits: Targeting of unmutated variant regions was reportedly seen in nearly half of spike-specific TCRs. In all cases, repertoires were sampled only after the peak T cell response. CD4 TCRs linked to vaccination spanned spike, dominating at 160-218 and 743-854.

The sequence came from an adult in good health. The input for sequencing was peripheral blood, taken on day 0 of AZD1222 vaccination. This chain connects TRBV6-5 to TRBJ1-1, with D uncertain. The CDR3, as DNA: TGTGCCAGCAGTTACAGAGTGGAAGAGAACACTGAAGCTTTCTTT. Protein: CASSYRVEENTEAFF.